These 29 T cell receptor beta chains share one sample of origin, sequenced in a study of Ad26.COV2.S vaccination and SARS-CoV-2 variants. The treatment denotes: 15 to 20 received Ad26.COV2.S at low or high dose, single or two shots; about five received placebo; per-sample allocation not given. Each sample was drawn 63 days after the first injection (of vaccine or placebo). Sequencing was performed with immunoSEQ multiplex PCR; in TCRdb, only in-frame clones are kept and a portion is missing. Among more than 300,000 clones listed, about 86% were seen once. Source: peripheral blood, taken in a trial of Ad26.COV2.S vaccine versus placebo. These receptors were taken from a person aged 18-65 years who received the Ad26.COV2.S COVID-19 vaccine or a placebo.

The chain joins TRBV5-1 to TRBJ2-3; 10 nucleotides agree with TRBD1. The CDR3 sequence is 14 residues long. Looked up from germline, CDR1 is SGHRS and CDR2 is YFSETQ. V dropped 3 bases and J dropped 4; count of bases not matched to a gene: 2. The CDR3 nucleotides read TGCGCCAGCAGCTGGGGGACAGGGGCAGATACGCAGTATTTT. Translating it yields CASSWGTGADTQYF.

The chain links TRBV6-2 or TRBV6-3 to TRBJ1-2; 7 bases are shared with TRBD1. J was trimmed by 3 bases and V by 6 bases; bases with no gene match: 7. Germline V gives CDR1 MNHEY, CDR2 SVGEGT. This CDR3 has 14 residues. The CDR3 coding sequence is TGTGCCAGCAGCGACAGGGCTGCCCACTATGGCTACACCTTC. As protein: CASSDRAAHYGYTF.

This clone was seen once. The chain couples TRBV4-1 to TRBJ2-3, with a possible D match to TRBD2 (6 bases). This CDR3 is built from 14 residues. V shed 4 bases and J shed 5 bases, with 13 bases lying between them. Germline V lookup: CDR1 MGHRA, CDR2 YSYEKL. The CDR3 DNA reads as TGCGCCAGCAGCCCCCGGGGGAGCCAAGATACGCAGTATTTT. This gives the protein CASSPRGSQDTQYF.

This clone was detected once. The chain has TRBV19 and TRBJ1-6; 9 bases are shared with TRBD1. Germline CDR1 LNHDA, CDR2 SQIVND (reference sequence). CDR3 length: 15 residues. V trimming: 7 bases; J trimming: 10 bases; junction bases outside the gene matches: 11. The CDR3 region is CASTIGQGLLSPLHF. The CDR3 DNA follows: TGTGCCAGTACCATCGGACAGGGGCTATTATCACCCCTCCACTTT.

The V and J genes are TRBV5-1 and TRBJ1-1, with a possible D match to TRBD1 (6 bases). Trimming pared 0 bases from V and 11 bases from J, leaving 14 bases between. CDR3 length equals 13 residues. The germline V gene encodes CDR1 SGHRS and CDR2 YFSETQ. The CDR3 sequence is CASSLEGQGRAFF. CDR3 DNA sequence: TGCGCCAGCAGCTTGGAGGGTCAGGGGCGGGCTTTCTTT.

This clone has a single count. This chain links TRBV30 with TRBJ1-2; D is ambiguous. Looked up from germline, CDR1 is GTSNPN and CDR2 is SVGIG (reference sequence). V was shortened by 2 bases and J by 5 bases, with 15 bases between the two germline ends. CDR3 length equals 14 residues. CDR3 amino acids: CAWSPTDRPYGYTF. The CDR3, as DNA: TGTGCCTGGAGTCCTACGGACCGACCATATGGCTACACCTTC.

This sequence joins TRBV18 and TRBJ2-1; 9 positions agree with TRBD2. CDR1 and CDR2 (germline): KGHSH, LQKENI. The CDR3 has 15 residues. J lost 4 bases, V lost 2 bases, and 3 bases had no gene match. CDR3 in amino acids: CASSPGSGGYNEQFF. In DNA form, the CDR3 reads TGTGCCAGCTCACCAGGTAGCGGGGGTTACAATGAGCAGTTCTTC.

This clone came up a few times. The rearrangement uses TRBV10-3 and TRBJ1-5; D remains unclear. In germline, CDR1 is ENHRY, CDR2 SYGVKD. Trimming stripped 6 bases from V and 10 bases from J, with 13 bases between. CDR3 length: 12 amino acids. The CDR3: CAISAGPPPQHF. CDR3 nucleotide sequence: TGTGCCATCAGCGCTGGACCTCCTCCCCAGCATTTT.

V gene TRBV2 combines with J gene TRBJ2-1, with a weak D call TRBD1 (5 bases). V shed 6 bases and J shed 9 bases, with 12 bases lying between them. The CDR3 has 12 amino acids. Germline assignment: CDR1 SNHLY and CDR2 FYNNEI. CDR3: CASSLTDFEQFF. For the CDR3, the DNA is TGTGCCAGCAGCCTGACAGACTTTGAGCAGTTCTTC.

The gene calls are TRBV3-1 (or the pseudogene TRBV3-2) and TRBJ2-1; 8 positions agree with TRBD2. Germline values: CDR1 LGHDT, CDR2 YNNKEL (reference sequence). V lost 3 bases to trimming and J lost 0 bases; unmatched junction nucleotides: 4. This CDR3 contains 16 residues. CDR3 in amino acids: CASSHLGGGSYNEQFF. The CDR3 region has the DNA TGTGCCAGCAGCCACCTCGGGGGGGGCTCCTACAATGAGCAGTTCTTC.

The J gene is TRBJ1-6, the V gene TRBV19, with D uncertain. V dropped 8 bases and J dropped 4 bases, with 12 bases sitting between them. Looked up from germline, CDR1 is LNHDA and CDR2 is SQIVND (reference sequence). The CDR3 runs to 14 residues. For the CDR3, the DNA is TGTGCCAGTGGAACCGGATCGTATAATTCACCCCTCCACTTT. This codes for CASGTGSYNSPLHF.

In nucleotides, the CDR3 is TGTGCCAGTAAAATACAGGGCCTCGAAGCTTTCTTT. Translated: CASKIQGLEAFF. The chain combines TRBV19 with TRBJ1-1; weak D call: TRBD1 (6 bases). V was pared by 7 bases and J by 8 bases, with 14 bases between. CDR1 is LNHDA and CDR2 is SQIVND in the germline V gene (reference sequence). The CDR3 contains 12 residues.

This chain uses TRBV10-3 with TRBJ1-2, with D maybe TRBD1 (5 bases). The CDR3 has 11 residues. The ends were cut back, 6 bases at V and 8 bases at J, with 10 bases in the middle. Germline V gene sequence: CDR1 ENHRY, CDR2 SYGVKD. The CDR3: CAIRGGGGYTF. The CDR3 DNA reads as TGTGCCATCAGGGGGGGAGGAGGCTACACCTTC.

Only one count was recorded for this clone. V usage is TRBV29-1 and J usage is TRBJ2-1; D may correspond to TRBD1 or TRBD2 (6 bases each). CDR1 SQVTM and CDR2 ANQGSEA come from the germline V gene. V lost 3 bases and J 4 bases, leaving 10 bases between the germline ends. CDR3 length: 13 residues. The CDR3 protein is CSVDRGVYNEQFF. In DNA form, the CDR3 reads TGCAGCGTTGATAGGGGGGTATACAATGAGCAGTTCTTC.

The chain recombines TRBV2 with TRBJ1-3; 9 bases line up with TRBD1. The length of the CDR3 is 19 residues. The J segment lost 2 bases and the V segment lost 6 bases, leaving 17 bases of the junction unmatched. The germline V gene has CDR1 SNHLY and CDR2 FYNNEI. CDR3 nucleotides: TGTGCCAGCAGGCGGACCGGGACAGGGTTTGATAAGGCTGGAAACACCATATATTTT. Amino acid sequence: CASRRTGTGFDKAGNTIYF.

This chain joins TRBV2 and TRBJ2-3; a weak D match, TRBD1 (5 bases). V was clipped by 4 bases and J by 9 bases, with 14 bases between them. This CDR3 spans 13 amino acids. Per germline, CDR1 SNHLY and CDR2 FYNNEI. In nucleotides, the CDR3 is TGTGCCAGCAGTGTGCCAGGGTGGGAAACGCAGTATTTT. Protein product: CASSVPGWETQYF.

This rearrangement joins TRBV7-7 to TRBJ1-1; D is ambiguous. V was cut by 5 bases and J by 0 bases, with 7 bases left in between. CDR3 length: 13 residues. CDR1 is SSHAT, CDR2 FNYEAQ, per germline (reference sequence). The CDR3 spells CASSPSMNTEAFF. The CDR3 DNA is TGTGCCAGCAGCCCCTCCATGAACACTGAAGCTTTCTTT.

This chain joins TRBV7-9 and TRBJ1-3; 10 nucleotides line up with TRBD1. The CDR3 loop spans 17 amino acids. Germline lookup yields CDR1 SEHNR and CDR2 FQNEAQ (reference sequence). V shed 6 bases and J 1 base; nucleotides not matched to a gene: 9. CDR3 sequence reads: CASSSDRGLISGNTIYF. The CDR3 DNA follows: TGTGCCAGCAGTTCCGACAGGGGGCTTATTTCTGGAAACACCATATATTTT.

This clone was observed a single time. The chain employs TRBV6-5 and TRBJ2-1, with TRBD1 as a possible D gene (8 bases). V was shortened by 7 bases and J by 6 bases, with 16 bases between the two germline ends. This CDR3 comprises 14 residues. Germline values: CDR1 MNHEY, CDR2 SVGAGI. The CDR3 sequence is CASINRGGGNEQFF. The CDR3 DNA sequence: TGTGCCAGCATTAACAGGGGGGGTGGCAATGAGCAGTTCTTC.

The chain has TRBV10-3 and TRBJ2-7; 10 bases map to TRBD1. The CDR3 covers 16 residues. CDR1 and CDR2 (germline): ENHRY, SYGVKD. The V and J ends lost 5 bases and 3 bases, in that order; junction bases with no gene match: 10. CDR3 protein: CAISNPGQGVIYEQYF. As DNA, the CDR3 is TGTGCCATCAGTAACCCCGGACAGGGGGTAATCTACGAGCAGTACTTC.

CDR3 in DNA: TGTGCCAGCACATCCTCTCCTCGAGCAGGGATGAACTATGGCTACACCTTC. This sequence encodes CASTSSPRAGMNYGYTF. The chain has TRBV27 and TRBJ1-2; a weak D match, TRBD1 (5 bases). V lost 7 bases to trimming and J lost 2 bases, with 23 bases between them. This CDR3 comprises 17 residues. In germline, CDR1 is MNHEY, CDR2 SMNVEV (reference sequence).

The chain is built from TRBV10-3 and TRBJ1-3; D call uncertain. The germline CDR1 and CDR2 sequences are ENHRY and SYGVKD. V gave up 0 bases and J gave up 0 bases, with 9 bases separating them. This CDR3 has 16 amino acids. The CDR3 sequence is CAISESSGSSGNTIYF. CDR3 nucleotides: TGTGCCATCAGTGAGTCATCGGGGTCCTCTGGAAACACCATATATTTT.

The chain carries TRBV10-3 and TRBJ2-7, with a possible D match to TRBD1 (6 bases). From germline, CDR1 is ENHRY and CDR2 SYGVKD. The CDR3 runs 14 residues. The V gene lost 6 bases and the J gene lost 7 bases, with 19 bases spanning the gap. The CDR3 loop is CAIRTLTGPKEQYF. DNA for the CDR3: TGTGCCATCAGGACACTTACAGGGCCAAAGGAGCAGTACTTC.

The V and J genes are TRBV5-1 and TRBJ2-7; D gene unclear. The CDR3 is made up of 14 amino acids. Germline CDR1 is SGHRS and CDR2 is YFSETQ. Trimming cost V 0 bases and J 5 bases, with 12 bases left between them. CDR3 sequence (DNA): TGCGCCAGCAGCTTGGTAGAGCCAAACGACGAGCAGTACTTC. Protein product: CASSLVEPNDEQYF.

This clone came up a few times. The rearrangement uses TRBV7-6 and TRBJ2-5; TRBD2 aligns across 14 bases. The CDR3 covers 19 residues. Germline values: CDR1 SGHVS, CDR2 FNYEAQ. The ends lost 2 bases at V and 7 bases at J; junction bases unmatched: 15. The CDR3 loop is CASSLSWTSGGPAGTTQYF. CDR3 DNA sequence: TGTGCCAGCAGCTTATCCTGGACTAGCGGGGGGCCCGCAGGGACGACCCAGTACTTC.

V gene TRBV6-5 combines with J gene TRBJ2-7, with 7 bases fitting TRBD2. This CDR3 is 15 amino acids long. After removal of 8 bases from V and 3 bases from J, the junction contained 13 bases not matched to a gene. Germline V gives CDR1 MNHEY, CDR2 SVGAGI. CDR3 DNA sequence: TGTGCCAGCCGGGACCGGGGGGTCATTAGCTACGAGCAGTACTTC. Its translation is CASRDRGVISYEQYF.

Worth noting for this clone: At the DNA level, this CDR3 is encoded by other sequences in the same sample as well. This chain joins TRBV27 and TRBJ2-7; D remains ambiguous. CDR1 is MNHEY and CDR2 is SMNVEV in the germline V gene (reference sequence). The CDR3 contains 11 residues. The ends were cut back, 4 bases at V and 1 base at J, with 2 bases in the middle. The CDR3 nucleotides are TGTGCCAGCAGTTCTTCCTACGAGCAGTACTTC. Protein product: CASSSSYEQYF.

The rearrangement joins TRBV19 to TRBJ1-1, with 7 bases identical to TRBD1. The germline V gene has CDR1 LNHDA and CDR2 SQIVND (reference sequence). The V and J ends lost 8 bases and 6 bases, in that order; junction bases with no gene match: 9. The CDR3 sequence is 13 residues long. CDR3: CASGGRGAAEAFF. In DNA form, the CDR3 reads TGTGCCAGTGGGGGCAGGGGGGCGGCTGAAGCTTTCTTT.

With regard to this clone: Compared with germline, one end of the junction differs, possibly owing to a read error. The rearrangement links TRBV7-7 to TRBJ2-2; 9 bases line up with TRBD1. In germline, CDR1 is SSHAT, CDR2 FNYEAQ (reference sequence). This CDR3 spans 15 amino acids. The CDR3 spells CASRRTGEGTGELFF. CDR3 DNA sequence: TGTGCTAGCAGGCGGACAGGGGAGGGCACCGGGGAGCTGTTTTTT.